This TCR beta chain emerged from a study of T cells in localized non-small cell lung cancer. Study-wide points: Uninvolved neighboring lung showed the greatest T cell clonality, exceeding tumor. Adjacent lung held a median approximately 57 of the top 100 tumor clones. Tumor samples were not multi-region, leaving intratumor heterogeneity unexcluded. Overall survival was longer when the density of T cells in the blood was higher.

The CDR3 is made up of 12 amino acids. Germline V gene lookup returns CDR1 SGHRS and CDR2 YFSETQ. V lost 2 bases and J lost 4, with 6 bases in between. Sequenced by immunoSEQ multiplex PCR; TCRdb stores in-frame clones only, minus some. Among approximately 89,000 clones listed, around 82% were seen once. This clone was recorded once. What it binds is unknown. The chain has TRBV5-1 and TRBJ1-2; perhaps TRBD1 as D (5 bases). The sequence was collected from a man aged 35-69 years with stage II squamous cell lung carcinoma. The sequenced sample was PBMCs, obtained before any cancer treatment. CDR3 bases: TGCGCCAGCAGCTTCGACAGCTATGGCTACACCTTC. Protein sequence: CASSFDSYGYTF.